These 23 T cell receptor beta chains came from one sample sequenced in a study of T cells in localized non-small cell lung cancer. Data came from immunoSEQ multiplex PCR; TCRdb stores just in-frame clones and leaves some out. The table records 2,000 to 2,500 clones, 25% to 35% of them present only once. Here the sequenced sample was lung tumor tissue, taken before any cancer treatment. These TCRs come from a man aged 40 to 69 with stage III squamous cell lung carcinoma.

The chain recombines TRBV28 with TRBJ1-4; D is ambiguous. This CDR3 is 15 amino acids long. Trimming shortened V by 7 bases and J by 5 bases, and 17 bases separated the two germline ends. Germline V gene lookup returns CDR1 MDHEN and CDR2 SYDVKM. The DNA for the CDR3 is TGTGCCAGCACCCACCGCGGAGAAGTAAATGAAAAACTGTTTTTT. Translating it yields CASTHRGEVNEKLFF. The whole variable domain, filled in from reference TRBV28 and TRBJ1-4, reads DVKVTQSSRYLVKRTGEKVFLECVQDMDHENMFWYRQDPGLGLRLIYFSYDVKMKEKGDIPEGYSVSREKKERFSLILESASTNQTSMYLCASTHRGEVNEKLFFGSGTQLSVL.

This clone is termed medium-sized. V is TRBV11-3 and J is TRBJ2-1; 7 bases line up with TRBD2. The CDR3 covers 15 residues. V shed 7 bases and J 3 bases; nucleotides not matched to a gene: 9. Germline V CDR1 and CDR2: SGHNT, YENEEA. The CDR3 reads CASTLGGSRYNEQFF. The DNA of the CDR3 is TGTGCCAGCACCCTGGGAGGGAGTCGCTACAATGAGCAGTTCTTC.

This sequence joins TRBV11-3 and TRBJ2-5; 14 positions match TRBD2. Germline V gives CDR1 SGHNT, CDR2 YENEEA. The CDR3 is 15 residues long. After removal of 6 bases from V and 5 bases from J, the junction contained 5 bases not matched to a gene. The CDR3 is CASRLGLAGVETQYF. For the CDR3, the DNA is TGTGCCAGCAGACTGGGACTAGCGGGGGTGGAGACCCAGTACTTC.

The chain is built from TRBV9 and TRBJ1-1; D is unresolved. V was pared by 7 bases and J by 4 bases, with 11 bases between. The germline V gene has CDR1 SGDLS and CDR2 YYNGEE. CDR3 length equals 12 residues. The CDR3 is CASWAGSTEAFF. The CDR3 coding sequence is TGTGCCAGCTGGGCCGGGAGCACTGAAGCTTTCTTT. Together with reference TRBV9 and TRBJ1-1, the CDR3 gives the full variable domain: DSGVTQTPKHLITATGQRVTLRCSPRSGDLSVYWYQQSLDQGLQFLIQYYNGEERAKGNILERFSAQQFPDLHSELNLSSLELGDSALYFCASWAGSTEAFFGQGTRLTVV.

This clone has a handful of counts. This sequence joins TRBV18 and TRBJ1-1; 9 bases are shared with TRBD1. This CDR3 contains 15 residues. The ends lost 3 bases at V and 6 bases at J; junction bases unmatched: 8. Germline V lookup: CDR1 KGHSH, CDR2 LQKENI. In DNA form, the CDR3 reads TGTGCCAGCTCACCTCCGGGACAGGGAGGGCCTGAAGCTTTCTTT. This encodes CASSPPGQGGPEAFF.

This chain connects TRBV6-8 to TRBJ1-2, with D hard to call. The CDR3 length is 14 residues. Germline V gene data show CDR1 as MNHGY and CDR2 as SAAAGT. V lost 5 bases to trimming and J lost 8 bases, with 18 bases between them. Here the CDR3 DNA reads TGTGCCAGCAGTGACCCAGCCCAAGGTGGGGGCTACACCTTC. Amino acid sequence: CASSDPAQGGGYTF.

The genes are TRBV19 and TRBJ1-2, with a tentative D call TRBD1 (6 bases). The CDR3 contains 13 residues. V lost 0 bases and J lost 8, with 10 bases in between. CDR1 LNHDA and CDR2 SQIVND come from the germline V gene (reference sequence). The CDR3 loop reads CASSIDRGGGYTF. The CDR3 nucleotides read TGTGCCAGTAGTATAGACAGGGGCGGCGGCTACACCTTC.

This clone was counted between two and nine times. This sequence joins TRBV14 and TRBJ2-1; D remains unclear. The V gene's germline CDR1 is SGHDN and CDR2 FVKESK. The ends were cut back, 2 bases at V and 7 bases at J, with 15 bases in the middle. The CDR3 has 15 residues. The CDR3 here is CASSQQIVDGNEQFF. CDR3 bases: TGTGCCAGCAGCCAACAGATCGTGGACGGGAATGAGCAGTTCTTC.

This clone showed up just a few times. The V and J genes are TRBV19 and TRBJ2-1; D not certain. The germline V and J ends were trimmed by 4 bases and 0 bases, with 16 bases remaining between them. The germline V gene has CDR1 LNHDA and CDR2 SQIVND (reference sequence). This CDR3 contains 17 residues. The CDR3 nucleotides read TGTGCCAGTAGTAAGGCCGCTAGGTCTAGCTCCTACAATGAGCAGTTCTTC. Amino acids: CASSKAARSSSYNEQFF.

Only a few counts were recorded for this clone. This chain joins TRBV30 and TRBJ1-1; no firm D call. The germline V and J ends were trimmed by 2 bases and 2 bases, with 12 bases remaining between them. CDR1 and CDR2 from the germline V gene are GTSNPN and SVGIG (reference sequence). The length of the CDR3 is 14 residues. The CDR3 loop reads CAWSSYSRNTEAFF. CDR3 nucleotide sequence: TGTGCCTGGAGTAGTTACAGTCGAAACACTGAAGCTTTCTTT. Variable domain in full (rest from reference TRBV30 and TRBJ1-1): SQTIHQWPATLVQPVGSPLSLECTVEGTSNPNLYWYRQAAGRGLQLLFYSVGIGQISSEVPQNLSASRPQDRQFILSSKKLLLSDSGFYLCAWSSYSRNTEAFFGQGTRLTVV.

This clone was found a few times. V usage is TRBV6-8 and J usage is TRBJ1-6; D not certain. Trimming removed 5 bases at V and 7 bases at J, with 12 bases between. Germline V CDR1 and CDR2: MNHGY, SAAAGT. The CDR3 is 14 amino acids. The CDR3 region is CASSDEVPNSPLHF. Written as DNA, the CDR3 is TGTGCCAGCAGTGACGAGGTGCCCAATTCACCCCTCCACTTT.

Notes on this clone: One end of the junction is discordant with germline, which a read error may explain. This chain connects TRBV10-3 to TRBJ2-4; a weak D match, TRBD1 (6 bases). This CDR3 is built from 13 residues. Germline-derived CDR1 and CDR2 are ENHRY and SYGVKD. The CDR3 sequence is CASSELTGNIQYF. DNA for the CDR3: TGTGCCAGCAGTGAGCTGACAGGAAACATTCAGTACTTC.

This chain's CDR3 is CSVGWGGRTDTQYF. The CDR3 nucleotides are TGCAGCGTTGGGTGGGGCGGGAGGACAGATACGCAGTATTTT. The chain carries TRBV29-1 and TRBJ2-3; 8 bases agree with TRBD2. The CDR3 runs to 14 residues. Germline CDR1 is SQVTM and CDR2 is ANQGSEA. J gave up 3 bases and V 4 bases, and 6 bases lay outside the gene matches.

The V and J genes are TRBV19 and TRBJ2-5, with 8 bases identical to TRBD1. This CDR3 contains 14 residues. V was pared by 6 bases and J by 5 bases, with 8 bases of the junction left unmatched. The germline gives CDR1 LNHDA, CDR2 SQIVND (reference sequence). The CDR3 region is CASRRQGSFETQYF. CDR3 nucleotide sequence: TGTGCCAGTAGGCGACAGGGGTCCTTCGAGACCCAGTACTTC.

This clone was counted a few times. DNA for the CDR3: TGTGCCAGTAGTACGGCAGGGGGCGAAGAGCAGTACTTC. The encoded protein is CASSTAGGEEQYF. V is TRBV19 and J is TRBJ2-7, with 8 bases matching TRBD1. The germline gives CDR1 LNHDA, CDR2 SQIVND (reference sequence). The CDR3 extends over 13 amino acids. With V trimmed by 4 bases and J by 7 bases, 6 bases remained unmatched.

This clone appeared a few times. The chain uses TRBV6-8 and TRBJ2-3, with D perhaps matching TRBD2 (5 bases). Germline V gene lookup returns CDR1 MNHGY and CDR2 SAAAGT. The CDR3 sequence is 14 residues long. The ends were cut back, 10 bases at V and 0 bases at J, with 14 bases in the middle. In DNA form, the CDR3 reads TGTGCCATCATGAGGGATTCTAGCACAGATACGCAGTATTTT. It translates to CAIMRDSSTDTQYF.

This clone was counted a few times. The V call is TRBV7-2, the J call TRBJ2-2; no reliable D call. The CDR3 is made up of 13 amino acids. Germline V gene sequence: CDR1 SGHTA, CDR2 FQGNSA. Deletions cut 10 bases from V and 1 base from J, with 10 bases between. The CDR3 protein is CATRVLNTGELFF. The CDR3, as DNA: TGTGCCACGCGAGTACTGAACACCGGGGAGCTGTTTTTT.

The chain uses TRBV6-8 and TRBJ1-2; no clear D. The CDR3 contains 14 residues. The germline V gene has CDR1 MNHGY and CDR2 SAAAGT. The V end was cut by 8 bases, the J end by 0 bases, with 13 bases between. This chain's CDR3 is CASRYTATNYGYTF. The CDR3 region has the DNA TGTGCCAGCCGATACACCGCTACTAACTATGGCTACACCTTC.

CDR3 in amino acids: CASSPDRYYGYTF. The CDR3 DNA reads TGTGCCAGCTCGCCCGACAGATACTATGGCTACACCTTC. The chain couples TRBV14 to TRBJ1-2, with D possibly TRBD1 on 5 matching bases. V shed 8 bases and J shed 3 bases, with 13 bases lying between them. Germline CDR1 and CDR2: SGHDN and FVKESK. The CDR3 has 13 residues. Full variable domain (outside the CDR3, taken from reference TRBV14 and TRBJ1-2): EAGVTQFPSHSVIEKGQTVTLRCDPISGHDNLYWYRRVMGKEIKFLLHFVKESKQDESGMPNNRFLAERTGGTYSTLKVQPAELEDSGVYFCASSPDRYYGYTFGSGTRLTVV.

This clone was observed once. This rearrangement joins TRBV19 to TRBJ2-1, with 7 bases that match TRBD2. This CDR3 has 16 amino acids. V was clipped by 7 bases and J by 9 bases; unmatched bases: 18. Germline V gives CDR1 LNHDA, CDR2 SQIVND (reference sequence). CDR3 in amino acids: CASIPPRTRRFVEQFF. The CDR3 DNA reads TGTGCCAGTATCCCTCCCCGGACTAGGCGTTTTGTTGAGCAGTTCTTC. Complete variable domain (other parts from reference TRBV19 and TRBJ2-1): DGGITQSPKYLFRKEGQNVTLSCEQNLNHDAMYWYRQDPGQGLRLIYYSQIVNDFQKGDIAEGYSVSREKKESFPLTVTSAQKNPTAFYLCASIPPRTRRFVEQFFGPGTRLTVL.

The rearrangement links TRBV10-2 to TRBJ2-7, with a tentative D call TRBD1 (6 bases). Germline loops: CDR1 WSHSY, CDR2 SAAADI. Trimming took 5 bases from V and 6 from J, leaving 14 bases between them. The CDR3 spans 13 residues. CDR3 sequence reads: CASSRGSPGEQYV. The CDR3 nucleotides read TGCGCCAGCAGTAGGGGGAGTCCGGGCGAGCAGTACGTC.

This clone is classed as large (0.1 to 1%). J is TRBJ2-1 and V is TRBV30; a weak D match, TRBD2 (5 bases). Germline CDR1 and CDR2: GTSNPN and SVGIG (reference sequence). The CDR3 is made up of 13 amino acids. The ends were cut back, 0 bases at V and 5 bases at J, with 8 bases in the middle. For the CDR3, the DNA is TGTGCCTGGAGTGTAGGACTCAACAATGAGCAGTTCTTC. Residues: CAWSVGLNNEQFF. Together with reference TRBV30 and TRBJ2-1, the CDR3 gives the full variable domain: SQTIHQWPATLVQPVGSPLSLECTVEGTSNPNLYWYRQAAGRGLQLLFYSVGIGQISSEVPQNLSASRPQDRQFILSSKKLLLSDSGFYLCAWSVGLNNEQFFGPGTRLTVL.

This clone is termed medium-sized. The chain employs TRBV11-3 and TRBJ2-2; TRBD1 or TRBD2 may be the D gene (5 bases each). Between the trimmed V and J ends, which lost 2 bases and 4 bases, there was a span of 11 bases. Germline loops: CDR1 SGHNT, CDR2 YENEEA. The CDR3 runs to 15 residues. The CDR3 nucleotides read TGTGCCAGCAGCTTAAGCAGGGCGGGCACCGGGGAGCTGTTTTTT. Protein product: CASSLSRAGTGELFF.